These 32 T cell receptor beta chains originate from one sample sequenced in a study of blood T cell repertoires in COVID-19 (dated by TCRdb to 2020 to 2022). Library method: the immunoSEQ multiplex PCR assay. Imported from immuneACCESS, the table was reduced by TCRdb to in-frame sequences with V and J called. These copies leave out some clones; in studies compared against another copy, an unresolved V gene accounts for under half, and the cause of the remainder is not known. Counted in this sample were about 81,000 clones; roughly 89% of them appeared once. The ten largest clonotypes hold around 5.2% of the sample. Source material: peripheral blood. The receptors stem from a woman older than 75 with active COVID-19.

The chain joins TRBV19 to TRBJ1-2; 9 bases are shared with TRBD1. From germline, CDR1 is LNHDA and CDR2 SQIVND (reference sequence). This CDR3 contains 16 residues. With 8 bases clipped from V and 4 bases from J, the junction kept 14 bases outside the gene matches. The CDR3 here is CASLPHGTGILYGYTF. DNA of the CDR3: TGTGCCAGTCTCCCCCACGGGACAGGGATTCTCTATGGCTACACCTTC.

This clone was counted once. This chain joins TRBV29-1 and TRBJ2-7; unclear D gene. CDR3 length equals 12 residues. V was pared by 4 bases and J by 0 bases, with 7 bases between. CDR1 is SQVTM, CDR2 ANQGSEA, per germline. The CDR3 DNA is TGCAGCGTTGGACATTTCTCCTACGAGCAGTACTTC. This encodes CSVGHFSYEQYF.

The V call is TRBV14, the J call TRBJ2-1; D perhaps matches TRBD1 (6 bases). Trimming cost V 1 base and J 9 bases, with 13 bases left between them. The CDR3 runs 14 residues. Germline-derived CDR1 and CDR2 are SGHDN and FVKESK. The CDR3 DNA reads as TGTGCCAGCAGCCAAGGGTACAGGGTGGCTGAGCAGTTCTTC. Translating gives CASSQGYRVAEQFF.

V gene TRBV28 combines with J gene TRBJ1-6; weak D call: TRBD1 (5 bases). V lost 2 bases and J lost 1, with 9 bases in between. CDR3 size: 16 residues. Germline V lookup: CDR1 MDHEN, CDR2 SYDVKM. This chain's CDR3 is CASSLGGVSYNSPLHF. As DNA, the CDR3 is TGTGCCAGCAGTTTAGGGGGGGTGTCCTATAATTCACCCCTCCACTTT.

V gene TRBV28 combines with J gene TRBJ2-7; D remains unclear. This CDR3 comprises 12 residues. Germline CDR1 and CDR2: MDHEN and SYDVKM. Trimming pared 9 bases from V and 3 bases from J, leaving 12 bases between. The CDR3 DNA follows: TGTGCCAGGTTACCGGGTTGCTACGAGCAGTACTTC. Translation: CARLPGCYEQYF.

This rearrangement joins TRBV3-1 (or the pseudogene TRBV3-2) to TRBJ2-5; tentative D call: TRBD1 (7 bases). Germline V gene data show CDR1 as LGHDT and CDR2 as YNNKEL (reference sequence). This CDR3 has 13 residues. V was cut by 4 bases and J by 4 bases, with 10 bases left in between. The DNA of the CDR3 is TGTGCCAGCAGCCGGCAGGGGGGAGAGACCCAGTACTTC. It encodes CASSRQGGETQYF.

The V and J genes are TRBV7-8 and TRBJ2-7, with unresolved D. This CDR3 contains 10 residues. V was cut by 8 bases and J by 4 bases, with 6 bases left in between. CDR1 and CDR2 (germline): SGHVS, FQNEAQ. The chain's CDR3 is CASGNYEQYF. The CDR3 region has the DNA TGTGCCAGCGGCAATTACGAGCAGTACTTC.

This clone showed up just once. The rearrangement joins TRBV5-6 to TRBJ1-1; perhaps TRBD1 as D (5 bases). CDR1 and CDR2 from the germline V gene are SGHDT and YYEEEE. The CDR3 is 16 amino acids. With 3 bases removed from V and 0 bases from J, the gap between germline ends came to 15 bases. CDR3 sequence (DNA): TGTGCCAGCAGCTCCTGGGGGAGGGCGATGAACACTGAAGCTTTCTTT. Its protein is CASSSWGRAMNTEAFF.

V gene TRBV6-5 combines with J gene TRBJ2-6; D might be TRBD2 (6 bases). Trimming removed 4 bases at V and 0 bases at J, with 10 bases between. From germline, CDR1 is MNHEY and CDR2 SVGAGI. This CDR3 comprises 16 residues. CDR3 nucleotide sequence: TGTGCCAGCAGTTGGGGGGATATCTCTGGGGCCAACGTCCTGACTTTC. Its protein product is CASSWGDISGANVLTF.

The V and J genes are TRBV19 and TRBJ2-1; the D is unclear. CDR3 length: 14 residues. The ends were cut back, 4 bases at V and 7 bases at J, with 14 bases in the middle. Germline CDR1 and CDR2: LNHDA and SQIVND (reference sequence). The DNA of the CDR3 is TGTGCCAGTAGTAGCGTGCCGTCCCCAAATGAGCAGTTCTTC. It codes for CASSSVPSPNEQFF.

The chain combines TRBV28 with TRBJ1-2; D unclear. Germline CDR1 reads MDHEN; CDR2 reads SYDVKM. CDR3 length equals 12 residues. Trimming shortened V by 4 bases and J by 11 bases, and 14 bases separated the two germline ends. The chain's CDR3 is CASSSPAGSYTF. CDR3 in DNA: TGTGCCAGCAGTTCCCCTGCAGGTTCATACACCTTC.

The chain joins TRBV9 to TRBJ2-7; 11 bases line up with TRBD2. The junction had 20 bases not matched to a gene; V was cut back by 0 bases and J by 6 bases. The CDR3 is 20 residues long. CDR1 is SGDLS, CDR2 YYNGEE, per germline. The CDR3 nucleotides are TGTGCCAGCAGCGTAGCCCTCGGGGAGGGCTCACTAGCGGGAGTGGTCGAGCAGTACTTC. It is translated as CASSVALGEGSLAGVVEQYF.

The V gene is TRBV7-9, the J gene TRBJ2-2, with 12 bases fitting TRBD2. V trimming: 5 bases; J trimming: 6 bases; junction bases outside the gene matches: 4. The CDR3 extends over 15 amino acids. Germline V gene data show CDR1 as SEHNR and CDR2 as FQNEAQ (reference sequence). CDR3 residues: CASSLGLAGPGELFF. The CDR3 nucleotides read TGTGCCAGCAGCCTTGGACTAGCGGGACCCGGGGAGCTGTTTTTT.

This clone was observed a single time. V is TRBV28 and J is TRBJ2-7; TRBD1 might be the D (6 bases). This CDR3 spans 14 amino acids. V gave up 7 bases and J gave up 5 bases, with 18 bases separating them. Germline V gene sequence: CDR1 MDHEN, CDR2 SYDVKM. The DNA for the CDR3 is TGTGCCAGCATTTCCGGACTGACAGGCCACGAGCAGTACTTC. Protein: CASISGLTGHEQYF.

The genes are TRBV7-3 and TRBJ2-1, with D possibly TRBD2 on 6 matching bases. Germline V CDR1 and CDR2: SGHTA, FQGTGA. CDR3 length equals 15 residues. Trimming left V 5 bases short and J 0 bases short, with 11 bases between. The CDR3 is CASSPPGDSYNEQFF. CDR3 nucleotides: TGTGCCAGCAGCCCCCCGGGGGACTCCTACAATGAGCAGTTCTTC.

The rearrangement links TRBV6-5 to TRBJ1-6, with a weak D call TRBD1 (5 bases). The germline V gene encodes CDR1 MNHEY and CDR2 SVGAGI. This CDR3 region has 13 residues. Deletions cut 10 bases from V and 10 bases from J, with 17 bases between. As DNA, the CDR3 is TGTGCCACTTTGGGGCCTCGGGGGTCACCCCTCCACTTT. This gives the protein CATLGPRGSPLHF.

This rearrangement joins TRBV7-2 to TRBJ2-3; D gene ambiguous. V lost 8 bases to trimming and J lost 2 bases, with 17 bases between them. The CDR3 is 15 residues long. Germline-derived CDR1 and CDR2 are SGHTA and FQGNSA. Here the CDR3 DNA reads TGTGCCAGCTCTCTAGGATCCCATTACACAGATACGCAGTATTTT. Translating it yields CASSLGSHYTDTQYF.

This clone was found many times. The CDR3 loop is CASSILAGDGYSYNEQFF. In DNA, the CDR3 is TGTGCCAGCTCAATACTCGCAGGGGATGGTTACTCCTACAATGAGCAGTTCTTC. The J gene is TRBJ2-1, the V gene TRBV18; weak D call: TRBD1 (6 bases). Germline CDR1 KGHSH, CDR2 LQKENI. Trimming removed 5 bases at V and 0 bases at J, with 20 bases between. The CDR3 spans 18 residues. The whole variable domain, remainder taken from reference TRBV18 and TRBJ2-1, is NAGVMQNPRHLVRRRGQEARLRCSPMKGHSHVYWYRQLPEEGLKFMVYLQKENIIDESGMPKERFSAEFPKEGPSILRIQQVVRGDSAAYFCASSILAGDGYSYNEQFFGPGTRLTVL.

The V call is TRBV7-8, the J call TRBJ2-7, with TRBD2 matching 10 bases. V lost 5 bases and J lost 2; bases outside the gene matches: 15. From germline, CDR1 is SGHVS and CDR2 FQNEAQ. This CDR3 is built from 18 residues. The CDR3, as DNA: TGTGCCAGCAGCCAAAAGGGGCTAGCGGGAGCCAGTACCTACGAGCAGTACTTC. It specifies CASSQKGLAGASTYEQYF.

The chain employs TRBV5-4 and TRBJ2-5, with 9 nucleotides matching TRBD1. The germline V gene encodes CDR1 SGHNT and CDR2 YYREEE (reference sequence). The V and J ends lost 4 bases and 5 bases, in that order; junction bases with no gene match: 12. This CDR3 spans 16 amino acids. The CDR3 DNA reads TGTGCCAGCAGCCATTCCGGGACAGGGAGGAGGGAGACCCAGTACTTC. This translates into CASSHSGTGRRETQYF.

The chain is built from TRBV28 and TRBJ1-1, with D perhaps matching TRBD1 (6 bases). V lost 7 bases and J 3 bases, leaving 18 bases between the germline ends. This CDR3 is built from 15 residues. The germline V gene encodes CDR1 MDHEN and CDR2 SYDVKM. The CDR3 DNA sequence: TGTGCCAGCATCTTAGGGTTGGGGGCAGACACTGAAGCTTTCTTT. Translation gives CASILGLGADTEAFF.

The chain recombines TRBV18 with TRBJ2-1; 9 bases agree with TRBD2. The CDR3 totals 15 residues. Per the germline V gene, CDR1 is KGHSH and CDR2 is LQKENI. The V and J ends lost 3 bases and 8 bases, in that order; junction bases with no gene match: 8. This CDR3 is CASSPLREGGYEQFF. DNA of the CDR3: TGTGCCAGCTCACCCTTGCGGGAGGGCGGTTATGAGCAGTTCTTC. The full variable domain, with the rest looked up from reference TRBV18 and TRBJ2-1, is NAGVMQNPRHLVRRRGQEARLRCSPMKGHSHVYWYRQLPEEGLKFMVYLQKENIIDESGMPKERFSAEFPKEGPSILRIQQVVRGDSAAYFCASSPLREGGYEQFFGPGTRLTVL.

V and J are TRBV6-6 and TRBJ2-1; 11 nucleotides line up with TRBD2. The CDR3 totals 17 residues. The J segment lost 5 bases and the V segment lost 5 bases, leaving 11 bases of the junction unmatched. In germline, CDR1 is MNHNY, CDR2 SVGAGI (reference sequence). CDR3 sequence: CASSRRTGTSGNNEQFF. Written as DNA, the CDR3 is TGTGCCAGCAGTCGGAGAACAGGGACTAGCGGAAACAATGAGCAGTTCTTC.

V usage is TRBV28 and J usage is TRBJ2-1; a possible D gene is TRBD2 (5 bases). CDR3 size: 16 residues. With 2 bases removed from V and 3 bases from J, the gap between germline ends came to 14 bases. Germline CDR1 reads MDHEN; CDR2 reads SYDVKM. This CDR3 is CASSLGGSGLYNEQFF. CDR3 nucleotide sequence: TGTGCCAGCAGTTTAGGTGGGAGCGGACTCTACAATGAGCAGTTCTTC. The full variable domain, rest sourced from reference TRBV28 and TRBJ2-1, is DVKVTQSSRYLVKRTGEKVFLECVQDMDHENMFWYRQDPGLGLRLIYFSYDVKMKEKGDIPEGYSVSREKKERFSLILESASTNQTSMYLCASSLGGSGLYNEQFFGPGTRLTVL.

V is TRBV2 and J is TRBJ2-5, with D perhaps matching TRBD1 (5 bases). The length of the CDR3 is 14 residues. Trimming took 3 bases from V and 7 from J, leaving 15 bases between them. Per the germline V gene, CDR1 is SNHLY and CDR2 is FYNNEI. The CDR3 sequence: CASSDQASQGTQYF. CDR3 nucleotide sequence: TGTGCCAGCAGTGATCAGGCGTCCCAGGGGACCCAGTACTTC.

This chain joins TRBV6-5 and TRBJ1-2; 10 bases are a match to TRBD1. Germline CDR1 is MNHEY and CDR2 is SVGAGI. CDR3 size: 14 residues. Unmatched junction bases numbered 6, after V lost 6 bases and J lost 5 bases. This chain's CDR3 is CASSWGQGRYGYTF. CDR3 sequence (DNA): TGTGCCAGCAGCTGGGGACAGGGGAGATATGGCTACACCTTC.

This clone was found once. The chain has TRBV30 and TRBJ2-5, with D hard to call. Germline loops: CDR1 GTSNPN, CDR2 SVGIG (reference sequence). The length of the CDR3 is 13 residues. Trimming stripped 2 bases from V and 2 bases from J, with 9 bases between. CDR3 sequence reads: CAWSSGQQETQYF. DNA of the CDR3: TGTGCCTGGAGTTCTGGGCAGCAAGAGACCCAGTACTTC.

This sequence joins TRBV5-4 and TRBJ2-2; no reliable D call. Germline V gene data show CDR1 as SGHNT and CDR2 as YYREEE (reference sequence). The CDR3 is 14 residues long. V was trimmed by 4 bases and J by 4 bases, leaving 11 bases between them. CDR3 coding DNA: TGTGCCAGCAGCCCAAGACTCTCCACCGGGGAGCTGTTTTTT. Protein product: CASSPRLSTGELFF.

V usage is TRBV7-9 and J usage is TRBJ1-4, with 7 bases identical to TRBD1. The germline V gene has CDR1 SEHNR and CDR2 FQNEAQ (reference sequence). V shed 6 bases and J 4 bases; nucleotides not matched to a gene: 11. The CDR3 is 16 amino acids. In DNA form, the CDR3 reads TGTGCCAGCAGTACAGGGGCGCCTACTGATAATGAAAAACTGTTTTTT. Translation: CASSTGAPTDNEKLFF.

This clone showed up just once. The gene calls are TRBV4-3 and TRBJ2-6; 8 nucleotides align to TRBD2. CDR3 length: 14 amino acids. The J segment lost 12 bases and the V segment lost 4 bases, leaving 8 bases of the junction unmatched. Germline CDR1 LGHNA, CDR2 YSLEER. CDR3 sequence: CASSPPGLGAVLTF. The DNA of the CDR3 is TGCGCCAGCAGCCCTCCGGGACTAGGGGCCGTCCTGACTTTC.

The chain recombines TRBV28 with TRBJ2-1, with D possibly TRBD1 on 5 matching bases. The CDR3 is made up of 15 amino acids. The V end was cut by 6 bases, the J end by 0 bases, with 12 bases between. Germline V gene sequence: CDR1 MDHEN, CDR2 SYDVKM. The CDR3 here is CASRLGANSYNEQFF. The CDR3 DNA reads as TGTGCCAGCAGGTTAGGGGCGAACTCCTACAATGAGCAGTTCTTC.

J is TRBJ2-5 and V is TRBV24-1; 12 positions agree with TRBD1. CDR3 size: 14 residues. Germline CDR1 reads KGHDR; CDR2 reads SFDVKD. V dropped 9 bases and J dropped 4; count of bases not matched to a gene: 5. The CDR3 DNA reads TGTGCCACCGGGGACAGGGGGCAAAGAGAGACCCAGTACTTC. As protein: CATGDRGQRETQYF.